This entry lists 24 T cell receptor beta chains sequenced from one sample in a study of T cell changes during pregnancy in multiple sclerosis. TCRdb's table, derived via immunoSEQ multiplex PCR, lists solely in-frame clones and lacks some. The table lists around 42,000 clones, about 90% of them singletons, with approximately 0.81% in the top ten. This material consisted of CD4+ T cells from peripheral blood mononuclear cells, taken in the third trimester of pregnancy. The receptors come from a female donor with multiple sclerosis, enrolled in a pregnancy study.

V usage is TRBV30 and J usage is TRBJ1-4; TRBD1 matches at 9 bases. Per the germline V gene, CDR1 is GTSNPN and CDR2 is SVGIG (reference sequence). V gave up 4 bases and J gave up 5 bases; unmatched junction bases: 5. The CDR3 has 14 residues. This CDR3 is CAWNLGTGNEKLFF. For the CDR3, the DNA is TGTGCCTGGAATCTCGGGACAGGGAATGAAAAACTGTTTTTT.

The CDR3 coding sequence is TGTGCCAGCAGCCCCACACCGTTTGACTATGGCTACACCTTC. The encoded protein is CASSPTPFDYGYTF. The genes are TRBV11-1 and TRBJ1-2; D is undetermined. The CDR3 is made up of 14 amino acids. Germline CDR1 is SGHAT and CDR2 is FQDESV (reference sequence). Trimming removed 5 bases at V and 3 bases at J, with 13 bases between.

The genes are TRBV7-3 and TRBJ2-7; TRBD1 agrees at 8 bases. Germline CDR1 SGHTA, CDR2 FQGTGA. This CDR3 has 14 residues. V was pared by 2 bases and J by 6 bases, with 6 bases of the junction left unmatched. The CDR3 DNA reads TGTGCCAGCAGCTTATTCCGAGACAGGGGCGAGCAGTACTTC. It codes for CASSLFRDRGEQYF.

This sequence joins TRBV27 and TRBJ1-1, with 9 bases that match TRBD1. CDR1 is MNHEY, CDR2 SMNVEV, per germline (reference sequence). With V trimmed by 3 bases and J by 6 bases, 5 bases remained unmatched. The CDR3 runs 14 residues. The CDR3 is CASSLFGTGPEAFF. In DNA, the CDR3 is TGTGCCAGCAGTTTGTTCGGGACAGGGCCTGAAGCTTTCTTT.

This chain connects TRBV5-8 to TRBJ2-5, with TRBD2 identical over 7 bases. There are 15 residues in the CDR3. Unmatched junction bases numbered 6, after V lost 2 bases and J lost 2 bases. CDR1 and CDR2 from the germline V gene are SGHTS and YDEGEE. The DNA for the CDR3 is TGTGCCAGCAGCTTCTTTGGTAGCGGGCAAGAGACCCAGTACTTC. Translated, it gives CASSFFGSGQETQYF.

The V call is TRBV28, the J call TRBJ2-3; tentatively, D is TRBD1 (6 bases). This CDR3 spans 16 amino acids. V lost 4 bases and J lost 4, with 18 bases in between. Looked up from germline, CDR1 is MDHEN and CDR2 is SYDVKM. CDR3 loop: CASSSPTGSLPDTQYF. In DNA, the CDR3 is TGTGCCAGCAGTTCGCCTACAGGGTCTCTCCCAGATACGCAGTATTTT.

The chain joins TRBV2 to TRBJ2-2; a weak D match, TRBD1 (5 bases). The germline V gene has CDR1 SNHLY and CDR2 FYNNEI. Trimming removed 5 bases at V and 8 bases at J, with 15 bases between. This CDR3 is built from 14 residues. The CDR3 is CASSIGRGMGELFF. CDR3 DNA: TGTGCCAGCAGTATTGGTAGGGGTATGGGGGAGCTGTTTTTT. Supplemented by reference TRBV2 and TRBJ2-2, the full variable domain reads EPEVTQTPSHQVTQMGQEVILRCVPISNHLYFYWYRQILGQKVEFLVSFYNNEISEKSEIFDDQFSVERPDGSNFTLKIRSTKLEDSAMYFCASSIGRGMGELFFGEGSRLTVL.

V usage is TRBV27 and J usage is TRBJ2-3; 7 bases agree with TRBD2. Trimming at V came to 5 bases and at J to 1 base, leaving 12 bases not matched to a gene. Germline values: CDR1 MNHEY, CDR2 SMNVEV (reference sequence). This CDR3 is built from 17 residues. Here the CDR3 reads CASSPGGGRAGTDTQYF. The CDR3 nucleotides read TGTGCCAGCAGTCCTGGGGGGGGGAGGGCGGGCACAGATACGCAGTATTTT.

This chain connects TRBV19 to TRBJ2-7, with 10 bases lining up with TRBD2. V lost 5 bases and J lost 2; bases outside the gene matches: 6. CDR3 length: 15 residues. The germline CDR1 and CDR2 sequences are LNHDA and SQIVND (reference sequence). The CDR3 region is CASSLRTSGTYEQYF. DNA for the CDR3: TGTGCCAGTAGTCTCCGGACTAGCGGAACCTACGAGCAGTACTTC.

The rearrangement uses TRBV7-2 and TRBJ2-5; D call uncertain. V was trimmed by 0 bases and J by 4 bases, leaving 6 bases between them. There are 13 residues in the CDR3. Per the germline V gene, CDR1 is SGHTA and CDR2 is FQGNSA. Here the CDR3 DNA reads TGTGCCAGCAGCTTAGCCCCAGGAGAGACCCAGTACTTC. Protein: CASSLAPGETQYF.

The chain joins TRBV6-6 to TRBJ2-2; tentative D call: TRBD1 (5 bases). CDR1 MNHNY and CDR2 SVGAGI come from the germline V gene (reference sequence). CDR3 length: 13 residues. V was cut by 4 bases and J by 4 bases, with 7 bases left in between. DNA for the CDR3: TGTGCCAGCAGTTCGACAGCCACCGGGGAGCTGTTTTTT. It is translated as CASSSTATGELFF.

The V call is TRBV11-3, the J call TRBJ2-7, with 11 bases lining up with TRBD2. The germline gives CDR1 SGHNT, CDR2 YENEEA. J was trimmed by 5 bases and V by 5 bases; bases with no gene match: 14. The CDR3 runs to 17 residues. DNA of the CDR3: TGTGCCAGCAGCCCCACCCCTAGAACTAGCGGGAGTGACGAGCAGTACTTC. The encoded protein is CASSPTPRTSGSDEQYF.

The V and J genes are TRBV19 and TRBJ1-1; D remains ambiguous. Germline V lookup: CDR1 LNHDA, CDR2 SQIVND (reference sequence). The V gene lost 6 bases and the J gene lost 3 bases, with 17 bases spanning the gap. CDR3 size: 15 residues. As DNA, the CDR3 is TGTGCCAGTAGCCGCATGAGCGGGGAATACACTGAAGCTTTCTTT. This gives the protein CASSRMSGEYTEAFF.

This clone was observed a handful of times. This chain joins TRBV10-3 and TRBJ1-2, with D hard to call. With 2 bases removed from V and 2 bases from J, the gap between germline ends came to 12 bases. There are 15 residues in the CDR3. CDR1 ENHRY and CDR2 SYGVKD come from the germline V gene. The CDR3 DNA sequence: TGTGCCATCAGTGAGGTTATGCCGGGGAACTATGGCTACACCTTC. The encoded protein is CAISEVMPGNYGYTF.

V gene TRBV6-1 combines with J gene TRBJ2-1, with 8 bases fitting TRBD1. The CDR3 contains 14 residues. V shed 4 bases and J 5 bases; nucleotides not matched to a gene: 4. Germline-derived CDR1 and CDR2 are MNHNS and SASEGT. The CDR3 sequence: CASSVGQGHNEQFF. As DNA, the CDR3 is TGTGCCAGCAGTGTTGGACAGGGACACAATGAGCAGTTCTTC.

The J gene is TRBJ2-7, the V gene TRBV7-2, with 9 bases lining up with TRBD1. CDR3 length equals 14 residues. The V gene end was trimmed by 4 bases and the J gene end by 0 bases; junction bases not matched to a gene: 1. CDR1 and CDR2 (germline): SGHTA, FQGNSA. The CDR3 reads CASSSQGASYEQYF. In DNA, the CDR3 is TGTGCCAGCAGCTCACAGGGGGCCTCCTACGAGCAGTACTTC.

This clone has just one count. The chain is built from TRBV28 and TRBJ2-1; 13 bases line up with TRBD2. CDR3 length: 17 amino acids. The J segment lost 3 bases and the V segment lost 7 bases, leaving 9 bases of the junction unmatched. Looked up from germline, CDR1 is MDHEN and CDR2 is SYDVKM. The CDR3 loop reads CASTLPGLAGYYNEQFF. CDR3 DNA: TGTGCCAGCACCCTTCCGGGACTAGCGGGGTACTACAATGAGCAGTTCTTC.

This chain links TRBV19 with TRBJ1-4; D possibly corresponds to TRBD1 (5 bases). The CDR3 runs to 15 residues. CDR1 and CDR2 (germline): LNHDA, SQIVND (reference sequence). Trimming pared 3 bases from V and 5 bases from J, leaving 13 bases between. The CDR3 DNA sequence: TGTGCCAGTAGTATGGGGGGGTTCGACAATGAAAAACTGTTTTTT. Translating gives CASSMGGFDNEKLFF.

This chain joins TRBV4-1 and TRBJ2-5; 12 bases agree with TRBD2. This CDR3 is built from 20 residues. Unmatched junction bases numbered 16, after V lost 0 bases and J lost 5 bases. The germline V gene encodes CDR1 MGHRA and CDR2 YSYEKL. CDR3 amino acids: CASSQDFSSSGRAVAETQYF. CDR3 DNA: TGCGCCAGCAGCCAAGATTTTTCGTCTAGCGGGAGGGCTGTGGCCGAGACCCAGTACTTC.

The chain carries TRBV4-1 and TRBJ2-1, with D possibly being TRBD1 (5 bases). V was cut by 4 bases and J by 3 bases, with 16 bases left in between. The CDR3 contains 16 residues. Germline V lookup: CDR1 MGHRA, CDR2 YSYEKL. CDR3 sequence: CASSPSGWLIYNEQFF. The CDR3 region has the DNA TGCGCCAGCAGCCCCTCAGGGTGGTTGATCTACAATGAGCAGTTCTTC.

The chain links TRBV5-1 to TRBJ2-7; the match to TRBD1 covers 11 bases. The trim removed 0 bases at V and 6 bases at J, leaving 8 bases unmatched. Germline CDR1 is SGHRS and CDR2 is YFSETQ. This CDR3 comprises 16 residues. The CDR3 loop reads CASSLGPGQGAGEQYF. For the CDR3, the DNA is TGCGCCAGCAGCTTGGGGCCTGGACAGGGGGCGGGCGAGCAGTACTTC.

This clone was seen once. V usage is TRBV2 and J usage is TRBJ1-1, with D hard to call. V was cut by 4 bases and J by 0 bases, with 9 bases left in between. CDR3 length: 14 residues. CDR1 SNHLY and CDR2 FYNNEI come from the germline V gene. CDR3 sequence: CASSVIEMNTEAFF. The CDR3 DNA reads TGTGCCAGCAGTGTGATAGAAATGAACACTGAAGCTTTCTTT.

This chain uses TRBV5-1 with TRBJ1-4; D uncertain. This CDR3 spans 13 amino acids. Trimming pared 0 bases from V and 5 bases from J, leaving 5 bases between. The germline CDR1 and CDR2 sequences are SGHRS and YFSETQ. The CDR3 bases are TGCGCCAGCAGCTTGGAACACAATGAAAAACTGTTTTTT. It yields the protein CASSLEHNEKLFF.

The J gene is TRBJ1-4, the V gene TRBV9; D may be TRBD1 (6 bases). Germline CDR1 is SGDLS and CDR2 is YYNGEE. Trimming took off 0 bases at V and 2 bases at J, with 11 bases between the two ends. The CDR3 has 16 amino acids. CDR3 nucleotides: TGTGCCAGCAGCGTAGGAGGGGGGGGGACTAATGAAAAACTGTTTTTT. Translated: CASSVGGGGTNEKLFF.